Listed below are T cell receptor beta chains from one sample, sequenced in a study of a mutant IDH1 vaccine in newly diagnosed glioma. Sequenced by immunoSEQ multiplex PCR; TCRdb stores in-frame clones only, minus some. The sample shows nearly 35,000 clones, roughly 80% of them seen only once. Antigens for these TCRs are unknown. This specimen was PBMCs, taken from a glioma patient whose treatment included an IDH1 peptide vaccine. The source of these receptors is a man aged 30 to 39 with glioma. Each CDR3 is given without its conserved first and last residue. Each record gives: J gene, V gene, D gene, CDR3 protein. A D gene is named only where the DNA matches it firmly.

TRBJ2-5 | TRBV7-2 | NA | ASSLEAGAYQETQY
TRBJ2-7 | TRBV30 | NA | AWRRPGYEQY
TRBJ2-2 | TRBV5-4 | TRBD1 | ASRRDREDTGELF
TRBJ2-3 | TRBV5-6 | NA | ASSSKDRTGGTQY
TRBJ1-4 | TRBV13 | NA | ASSFQGTNEKLF
TRBJ2-3 | TRBV27 | NA | ASSLGSTDTQY
TRBJ2-3 | TRBV7-9 | NA | ASSLDRSATDTQY
TRBJ1-4 | TRBV6-6 | TRBD1 | ASSYTDRGDEKLF
TRBJ2-1 | TRBV5-1 | TRBD2 | ASSLVTGTSGNEQF
TRBJ2-2 | TRBV29-1 | TRBD2 | SVPSSGRASSTGELF
TRBJ1-6 | TRBV5-6 | NA | ASNILGDNSPLH
TRBJ2-3 | TRBV29-1 | NA | AEGPSTDTQY
TRBJ1-6 | TRBV30 | NA | ALKQDRRNSPLH
TRBJ2-3 | TRBV28 | TRBD2 | ASDSGGADTQY
TRBJ2-5 | TRBV6-4 | NA | ASSDHPSSPVETQY
TRBJ1-3 | TRBV15 | TRBD1 | ATSRAGTGGSGNTIY
TRBJ2-7 | TRBV5-1 | NA | ASSLNWAYEQY
TRBJ2-2 | TRBV15 | NA | ATSYILRTGELF
TRBJ2-7 | TRBV5-1 | NA | ASREGAYEQY
TRBJ2-5 | TRBV7-2 | TRBD2 | ASSWTSGGKETQY
TRBJ2-1 | TRBV6-4 | TRBD1 | ASSGLGQGHNEQF
TRBJ2-7 | TRBV29-1 | TRBD2 | SAASAGESYEQY
TRBJ2-7 | TRBV5-6 | TRBD2 | ASSSGLAVYEQY
TRBJ2-1 | TRBV7-9 | TRBD1 | ASSLRGQGAANEQF
TRBJ1-1 | TRBV5-4 | NA | ASSLGAGRYTEAF
TRBJ1-1 | TRBV2 | NA | ASSKGELNTEAF
TRBJ1-1 | TRBV5-1 | TRBD1 | ASGTGIDTEAF
TRBJ1-1 | TRBV28 | TRBD1 | ATYSYQTRTGLNTEAF
TRBJ1-2 | TRBV5-1 | TRBD1 | ASSFEAGGGYGYT
TRBJ2-7 | TRBV5-1 | NA | ASSLVGIIPGEQY
TRBJ2-3 | TRBV2 | NA | ASSEAPRQTRTDTQY
TRBJ2-7 | TRBV28 | NA | ASSFIGGSYEQY
TRBJ2-7 | TRBV6-5 | NA | ASSYSRDYEQY
TRBJ2-2 | TRBV2 | TRBD1 | ASTEGQGNTGELF
TRBJ1-5 | TRBV7-8 | NA | ASSLVLGGSNQPQH
TRBJ2-7 | TRBV2 | TRBD2 | ASSGRGRPYEQY
TRBJ1-1 | TRBV9 | TRBD1 | ASTLDRGNTEAF
TRBJ1-4 | TRBV6-1 | NA | ASMSLDGNEKLF
TRBJ1-1 | TRBV27 | NA | ASGWDMGVEAF
TRBJ1-1 | TRBV6-6 | NA | ASSDAGTRGAEAF
TRBJ1-2 | TRBV27 | NA | ASSPLGVYYGYT
TRBJ2-1 | TRBV29-1 | NA | SVAGTPGGEQF
TRBJ2-7 | TRBV6-5 | TRBD1 | ASRRQGRDEQY
TRBJ1-2 | TRBV19 | TRBD1 | ASSSGTGIYGYT
TRBJ1-1 | TRBV6-6 | NA | ASSSHQGKNTEAF
TRBJ2-7 | TRBV5-5 | NA | ASSLAQTYEQY
TRBJ1-3 | TRBV5-1 | NA | ASSIDGSSSGNTIY
TRBJ1-2 | TRBV5-4 | NA | ASSPIRGNGYT
TRBJ1-5 | TRBV9 | NA | ASSVGVSDQPQH
TRBJ2-7 | TRBV5-4 | NA | ASSLDLGAYEQY
TRBJ2-7 | TRBV6-6 | TRBD1 | ASREGQGSYEQY
TRBJ2-1 | TRBV21-1 | NA | ASWGQF
TRBJ2-1 | TRBV6-4 | NA | ASSAQGDEQF
TRBJ1-4 | TRBV6-5 | NA | ASSPGGARDEKLF
TRBJ1-6 | TRBV30 | NA | ACSPTGPNSPLH
TRBJ2-7 | TRBV14 | TRBD1 | ASSHPDRGYEQY
TRBJ2-5 | TRBV29-1 | NA | SVELLSETQY